The 32 T cell receptor beta chains listed next were all sequenced from one sample in a study of control samples from healthy donors and cancer patients. The repertoire was sequenced with immunoSEQ multiplex PCR; TCRdb's copy has only in-frame clones and lacks some. Of 150,000 to 200,000 clones in the sample, around 90% were seen once. The source material was blood. Source of these receptors: a woman aged 25 to 45 in good health.

The chain recombines TRBV2 with TRBJ1-2; D possibly corresponds to TRBD1 (5 bases). Germline CDR1 reads SNHLY; CDR2 reads FYNNEI. The germline V and J ends were trimmed by 7 bases and 6 bases, with 18 bases remaining between them. The CDR3 covers 14 residues. CDR3 region: CASTMGEGLDGYTF. CDR3 coding DNA: TGTGCCAGCACCATGGGGGAGGGCCTTGATGGCTACACCTTC.

V and J are TRBV28 and TRBJ1-5, with D maybe TRBD1 (6 bases). Germline V lookup: CDR1 MDHEN, CDR2 SYDVKM. V was pared by 7 bases and J by 6 bases, with 16 bases between. The CDR3 contains 14 residues. This chain's CDR3 is CASIKGGGTQPQHF. The CDR3 nucleotides read TGTGCCAGCATCAAAGGGGGGGGTACTCAGCCCCAGCATTTT.

The V call is TRBV10-2, the J call TRBJ2-4; 12 nucleotides agree with TRBD2. Germline V gene data show CDR1 as WSHSY and CDR2 as SAAADI. The CDR3 sequence is 20 residues long. Trimming cost V 0 bases and J 0 bases; bases outside gene matches: 9. The CDR3 coding sequence is TGCGCCAGCAGTGAGTCGACGCTAGCGGGAGGGATTCTAGCCAAAAACATTCAGTACTTC. Protein product: CASSESTLAGGILAKNIQYF.

The chain links TRBV7-8 to TRBJ2-7; 7 positions agree with TRBD1. This CDR3 is 15 amino acids long. Germline CDR1 reads SGHVS; CDR2 reads FQNEAQ. The junction had 8 bases not matched to a gene; V was cut back by 6 bases and J by 0 bases. CDR3 region: CASSTLGTVSYEQYF. In DNA, the CDR3 is TGTGCCAGCAGTACTCTCGGGACAGTCTCCTACGAGCAGTACTTC.

The rearrangement joins TRBV27 to TRBJ2-2; D remains ambiguous. The CDR3 is 15 amino acids. Per the germline V gene, CDR1 is MNHEY and CDR2 is SMNVEV (reference sequence). Trimming stripped 5 bases from V and 8 bases from J, with 18 bases between. The CDR3, as DNA: TGTGCCAGCAGTCCACACACGGCAGGTGCGGGGGAGCTGTTTTTT. It translates to CASSPHTAGAGELFF.

This clone was recorded only once. This chain links TRBV6-6 with TRBJ1-5; D is undetermined. The CDR3 is 16 residues long. CDR1 and CDR2 (germline): MNHNY, SVGAGI (reference sequence). V was trimmed by 4 bases and J by 0 bases, leaving 13 bases between them. In DNA, the CDR3 is TGTGCCAGCAGTTTCCTTTCCCGTAATAGCAATCAGCCCCAGCATTTT. Protein sequence: CASSFLSRNSNQPQHF.

The rearrangement joins TRBV10-1 to TRBJ2-3; 11 bases are shared with TRBD2. Germline-derived CDR1 and CDR2 are WNHNN and SYGVQD (reference sequence). The ends lost 2 bases at V and 3 bases at J; junction bases unmatched: 4. CDR3 length: 16 residues. In nucleotides, the CDR3 is TGCGCCAGCAGTGAGACTAGCGGGAGAACAACAGATACGCAGTATTTT. Protein sequence: CASSETSGRTTDTQYF.

J is TRBJ2-5 and V is TRBV15; 7 bases match TRBD1. The CDR3 has 13 residues. Germline lookup yields CDR1 LNHNV and CDR2 YYDKDF (reference sequence). The V gene end was trimmed by 6 bases and the J gene end by 5 bases; junction bases not matched to a gene: 6. The chain's CDR3 is CATRQGSGETQYF. CDR3 in DNA: TGTGCCACCAGACAGGGGTCAGGGGAGACCCAGTACTTC.

This chain joins TRBV12-3 or TRBV12-4 and TRBJ2-5; a possible D gene is TRBD1 (6 bases). The CDR3 has 13 amino acids. V was pared by 5 bases and J by 7 bases, with 14 bases between. In DNA form, the CDR3 reads TGTGCCAGCAGTCCTGACAGGACGGGGACCCAGTACTTC. The encoded protein is CASSPDRTGTQYF.

The chain recombines TRBV19 with TRBJ1-5; D is undetermined. V gave up 0 bases and J gave up 7 bases, with 10 bases separating them. Germline assignment: CDR1 LNHDA and CDR2 SQIVND (reference sequence). CDR3 size: 14 residues. CDR3 sequence: CASSIDEGEQPQHF. The DNA for the CDR3 is TGTGCCAGTAGTATAGATGAGGGAGAACAGCCCCAGCATTTT.

This clone is a singleton in its sample. CDR3 residues: CASSFPSGQGRQPQHF. CDR3 nucleotides: TGTGCCAGCAGTTTCCCAAGTGGGCAGGGCAGGCAGCCCCAGCATTTT. The V call is TRBV28, the J call TRBJ1-5; TRBD1 might be the D (5 bases). This CDR3 is 16 amino acids long. The germline CDR1 and CDR2 sequences are MDHEN and SYDVKM. Trimming pared 3 bases from V and 7 bases from J, leaving 19 bases between. The full variable domain, its missing parts supplied by reference TRBV28 and TRBJ1-5, is DVKVTQSSRYLVKRTGEKVFLECVQDMDHENMFWYRQDPGLGLRLIYFSYDVKMKEKGDIPEGYSVSREKKERFSLILESASTNQTSMYLCASSFPSGQGRQPQHFGDGTRLSIL.

The chain links TRBV7-9 to TRBJ2-3, with 12 bases matching TRBD2. Germline V gene lookup returns CDR1 SEHNR and CDR2 FQNEAQ (reference sequence). Germline trimming cut 5 bases from V and 6 bases from J; bases unmatched to any gene: 15. This CDR3 has 18 amino acids. CDR3 in amino acids: CASSTLGLAGGPVDTQYF. DNA of the CDR3: TGTGCCAGCAGCACCTTGGGTCTAGCGGGAGGGCCCGTGGATACGCAGTATTTT.

The rearrangement uses TRBV3-1 (or the pseudogene TRBV3-2) and TRBJ2-7; 7 nucleotides align to TRBD2. Germline-derived CDR1 and CDR2 are LGHDT and YNNKEL (reference sequence). The CDR3 consists of 14 residues. The V segment lost 3 bases and the J segment 3 bases; nucleotides outside the gene matches: 5. The CDR3 DNA follows: TGTGCCAGCAGCCATCGTCTAGCGGTCTACGAGCAGTACTTC. It yields the protein CASSHRLAVYEQYF.

The CDR3 DNA sequence: TGCGCCAGCTATCCAGGCAAGCGGCCTAGCACAGATACGCAGTATTTT. Its protein is CASYPGKRPSTDTQYF. V usage is TRBV10-1 and J usage is TRBJ2-3, with D tentatively TRBD2 (5 bases). Germline CDR1 is WNHNN and CDR2 is SYGVQD (reference sequence). With 8 bases removed from V and 0 bases from J, the gap between germline ends came to 18 bases. There are 16 residues in the CDR3.

The V gene is TRBV9, the J gene TRBJ2-6, with D perhaps TRBD1 or TRBD2 (5 bases each). The CDR3 is 21 residues long. V lost 3 bases, J lost 1 base, and 26 bases lay in between. Germline V gene sequence: CDR1 SGDLS, CDR2 YYNGEE. The CDR3 spells CASSAIRDGVRLASGANVLTF. Written as DNA, the CDR3 is TGTGCCAGCAGCGCAATTCGGGACGGCGTAAGGTTAGCATCTGGGGCCAACGTCCTGACTTTC.

The gene calls are TRBV20-1 and TRBJ2-7; 11 bases map to TRBD2. Trimming cost V 5 bases and J 12 bases; bases outside gene matches: 6. The CDR3 spans 11 residues. Germline assignment: CDR1 DFQATT and CDR2 SNEGSKA (reference sequence). Here the CDR3 reads CSAPTSGRLYF. CDR3 in DNA: TGCAGTGCTCCCACTAGCGGGAGACTGTACTTC.

The gene calls are TRBV12-2 and TRBJ2-7; the table's TRBD2 call for D was not verified on the DNA. TRBV12-2 is listed as a pseudogene. This CDR3 region has 20 residues. The CDR3 sequence: CASRLLERLAGASRSYEQYF. CDR3 DNA sequence: TGTGCAAGTCGCTTACTCGAAAGACTAGCGGGAGCCTCGAGGTCCTACGAGCAGTACTTC.

A single count supports this clone. The chain uses TRBV4-1 and TRBJ1-5, with 9 bases matching TRBD1. V shed 1 base and J 4 bases; nucleotides not matched to a gene: 8. CDR1 MGHRA and CDR2 YSYEKL come from the germline V gene. The length of the CDR3 is 17 residues. CDR3 amino acids: CASSQVGGTGTNQPQHF. The CDR3 nucleotides are TGCGCCAGCAGCCAAGTGGGTGGGACAGGGACAAATCAGCCCCAGCATTTT.

This chain links TRBV15 with TRBJ1-5; D is undetermined. CDR1 is LNHNV, CDR2 YYDKDF, per germline (reference sequence). This CDR3 spans 15 amino acids. V dropped 0 bases and J dropped 6 bases, with 12 bases sitting between them. In DNA, the CDR3 is TGTGCCACCAGCAGAGATCGAAATAGGGCTCAGCCCCAGCATTTT. Residues: CATSRDRNRAQPQHF. Looking up the rest from reference TRBV15 and TRBJ1-5 gives the full variable domain: DAMVIQNPRYQVTQFGKPVTLSCSQTLNHNVMYWYQQKSSQAPKLLFHYYDKDFNNEADTPDNFQSRRPNTSFCFLDIRSPGLGDTAMYLCATSRDRNRAQPQHFGDGTRLSIL.

This chain connects TRBV19 to TRBJ2-1; 7 nucleotides align to TRBD1. Germline V gene data show CDR1 as LNHDA and CDR2 as SQIVND (reference sequence). The CDR3 length is 15 residues. Germline trimming cut 4 bases from V and 8 bases from J; bases unmatched to any gene: 11. This chain's CDR3 is CASSTDKTGFDEQFF. The CDR3 DNA follows: TGTGCCAGTAGTACCGATAAGACAGGGTTCGATGAGCAGTTCTTC.

The rearrangement links TRBV24-1 to TRBJ2-1; TRBD2 matches at 13 bases. V dropped 10 bases and J dropped 7; count of bases not matched to a gene: 18. The CDR3 loop spans 18 amino acids. Per the germline V gene, CDR1 is KGHDR and CDR2 is SFDVKD. The CDR3 region has the DNA TGTGCCACATCCCCAGGACTAGCGGGAGCCCTAAGAGGGAATGAGCAGTTCTTC. It translates to CATSPGLAGALRGNEQFF.

The rearrangement links TRBV21-1 to TRBJ2-5. TRBV21-1 represents a pseudogene. CDR3 length: 17 residues. The CDR3 region has the DNA TGTGCCAGCAGCAAAGAGCCATGGTTAGGGGGGAACGAGACCCAGTACTTC. Amino acid sequence: CASSKEPWLGGNETQYF.

This clone was counted once. In nucleotides, the CDR3 is TGTGCCAGCAGCTTCACAGGGGGCGCGAGCGATGGCTACACCTTC. Protein sequence: CASSFTGGASDGYTF. The chain recombines TRBV7-8 with TRBJ1-2; 9 nucleotides align to TRBD1. Looked up from germline, CDR1 is SGHVS and CDR2 is FQNEAQ. V trimming: 3 bases; J trimming: 6 bases; junction bases outside the gene matches: 8. CDR3 length: 15 amino acids.

This chain joins TRBV5-4 and TRBJ2-7, with 9 bases aligning to TRBD1. Germline loops: CDR1 SGHNT, CDR2 YYREEE (reference sequence). Losses at the gene ends were 1 base for V and 1 base for J; bases not matched to a gene: 6. This CDR3 has 16 amino acids. For the CDR3, the DNA is TGTGCCAGCAGCTTGTTCCGGACAGGGGATTCCTACGAGCAGTACTTC. This translates into CASSLFRTGDSYEQYF.

The V and J genes are TRBV18 and TRBJ2-7, with 7 bases fitting TRBD1. Germline-derived CDR1 and CDR2 are KGHSH and LQKENI. J gave up 5 bases and V 4 bases, and 11 bases lay outside the gene matches. The CDR3 length is 15 residues. CDR3 residues: CASSRRQGTRNEQYF. In DNA form, the CDR3 reads TGTGCCAGCTCACGTCGACAGGGAACAAGGAACGAGCAGTACTTC.

This chain joins TRBV28 and TRBJ2-3; maybe TRBD1 (5 bases). Trimming pared 2 bases from V and 6 bases from J, leaving 18 bases between. This CDR3 spans 16 amino acids. CDR1 is MDHEN, CDR2 SYDVKM, per germline. CDR3 sequence: CASSLGAGGAPDTQYF. The CDR3 DNA reads as TGTGCCAGCAGTTTAGGGGCAGGCGGCGCTCCGGATACGCAGTATTTT.

This sequence joins TRBV2 and TRBJ2-5, with D possibly TRBD1 on 6 matching bases. The germline gives CDR1 SNHLY, CDR2 FYNNEI. CDR3 length equals 14 residues. V gave up 4 bases and J gave up 2 bases, with 11 bases separating them. This CDR3 is CASSGEDRQETQYF. CDR3 bases: TGTGCCAGCAGTGGAGAGGACAGACAAGAGACCCAGTACTTC.

The chain recombines TRBV24-1 with TRBJ2-1; D is tentatively TRBD1 or TRBD2 (6 bases each). The V and J ends lost 0 bases and 4 bases respectively, with 9 bases between them. The CDR3 contains 15 residues. Germline loops: CDR1 KGHDR, CDR2 SFDVKD. The CDR3 DNA reads TGTGCCACCAGTGATTTGGGGGGGCCTTACAATGAGCAGTTCTTC. Translation gives CATSDLGGPYNEQFF.

The CDR3 bases are TGTGCCAGCAGCCAAGATCAGGGCGAGCGGGGGAGGTCGGATACGCAGTATTTT. Amino acid sequence: CASSQDQGERGRSDTQYF. The J gene is TRBJ2-3, the V gene TRBV3-1 (or the pseudogene TRBV3-2); 8 bases map to TRBD2. In germline, CDR1 is LGHDT, CDR2 YNNKEL (reference sequence). The V gene end was trimmed by 0 bases and the J gene end by 6 bases; junction bases not matched to a gene: 14. CDR3 length: 18 residues.

This chain's CDR3 is CASSPGPGANEKLFF. CDR3 coding DNA: TGTGCCAGCAGCCCGGGACCTGGGGCTAATGAAAAACTGTTTTTT. V usage is TRBV5-4 and J usage is TRBJ1-4; D is perhaps TRBD1 (5 bases). The V end lost 4 bases, the J end lost 3 bases, and 13 bases lay between the germline ends. The germline V gene has CDR1 SGHNT and CDR2 YYREEE (reference sequence). CDR3 length: 15 residues.

This chain connects TRBV30 to TRBJ1-1, with D possibly matching TRBD1 (5 bases). V was shortened by 5 bases and J by 7 bases, with 11 bases between the two germline ends. This CDR3 has 11 amino acids. The germline V gene encodes CDR1 GTSNPN and CDR2 SVGIG (reference sequence). This chain's CDR3 is CAWGGGGEAFF. CDR3 in DNA: TGTGCCTGGGGCGGGGGTGGTGAAGCTTTCTTT.

V and J are TRBV28 and TRBJ1-5; 9 bases fit TRBD1. The CDR3 spans 14 residues. Germline CDR1 reads MDHEN; CDR2 reads SYDVKM. V lost 8 bases, J lost 6 bases, and 8 bases stayed unmatched. The DNA for the CDR3 is TGTGCCAGCGGAATACAGGGGGCGAGTCAGCCCCAGCATTTT. Encoded protein: CASGIQGASQPQHF.